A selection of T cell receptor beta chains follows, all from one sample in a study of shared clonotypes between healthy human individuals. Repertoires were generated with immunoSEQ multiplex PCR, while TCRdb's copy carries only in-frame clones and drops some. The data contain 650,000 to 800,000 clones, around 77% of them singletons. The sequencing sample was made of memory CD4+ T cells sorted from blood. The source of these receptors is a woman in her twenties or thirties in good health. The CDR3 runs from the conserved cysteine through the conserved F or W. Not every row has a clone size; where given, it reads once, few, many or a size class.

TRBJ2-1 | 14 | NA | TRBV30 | CAWSRSGRINEQFF
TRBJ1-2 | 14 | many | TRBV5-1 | CASSPGTNTGSYTF
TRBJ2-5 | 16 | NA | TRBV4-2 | CASSPTGTGGAETQYF
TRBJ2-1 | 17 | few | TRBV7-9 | CASSPESGFGLYNEQFF
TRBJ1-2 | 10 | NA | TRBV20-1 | CSARGSSYTF
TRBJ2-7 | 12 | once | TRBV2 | CASSGSGYEQYF
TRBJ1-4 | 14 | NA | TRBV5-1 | CASSFGEINEKLFF
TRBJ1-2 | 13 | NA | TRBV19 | CASSIGPSYGYTF
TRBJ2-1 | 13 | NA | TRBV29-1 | CSGRGQNNNEQFF
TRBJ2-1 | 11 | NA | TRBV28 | CASSLRDEQFF
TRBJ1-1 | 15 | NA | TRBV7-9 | CASSLLGGSNTEAFF
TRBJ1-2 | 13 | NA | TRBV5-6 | CASSFQGAKGYTF
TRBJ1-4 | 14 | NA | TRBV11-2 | CASSFTRGGEKLFF
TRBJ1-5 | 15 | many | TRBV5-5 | CASSLRATTNQPQHF
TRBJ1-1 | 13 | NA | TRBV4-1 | CASSRPLNTEAFF
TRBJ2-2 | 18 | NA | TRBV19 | CASTPWGGRGRRTGELFF
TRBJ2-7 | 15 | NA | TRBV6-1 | CATRTDPISTYEQYF
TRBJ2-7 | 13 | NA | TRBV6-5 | CASSSQVLGEQYF
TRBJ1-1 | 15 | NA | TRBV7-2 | CASSTRTGLNTEAFF
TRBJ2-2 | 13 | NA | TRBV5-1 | CASSFQNTGELFF
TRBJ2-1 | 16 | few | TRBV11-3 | CASSLGLAGVWNEQFF
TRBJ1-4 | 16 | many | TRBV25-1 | CASSEPSAGAGEKLFF
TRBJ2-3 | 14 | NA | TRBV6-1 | CASSLDFATDTQYF
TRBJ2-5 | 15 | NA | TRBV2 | CASSDPQTGQETQYF
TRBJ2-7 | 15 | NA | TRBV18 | CASSRPGTGTFEQYF
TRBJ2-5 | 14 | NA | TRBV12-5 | CASGSSKGGETQYF
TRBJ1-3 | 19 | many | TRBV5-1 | CASSPGGTQYLSSGNTIYF
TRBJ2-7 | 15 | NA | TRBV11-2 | CASSLGSGSQYEQYF
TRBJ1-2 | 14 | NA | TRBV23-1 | CASSQSKTYYGYTF
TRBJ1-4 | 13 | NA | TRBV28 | CASSLFANEKLFF
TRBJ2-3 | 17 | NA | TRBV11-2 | CASSLEASGRVTDTQYF
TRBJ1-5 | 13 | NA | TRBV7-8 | CASSRTGEQPQHF
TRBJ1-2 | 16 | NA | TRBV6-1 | CASSEALGRGTYGYTF
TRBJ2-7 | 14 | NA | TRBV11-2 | CASSLASAEYEQYF
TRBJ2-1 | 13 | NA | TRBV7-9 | CASSLVTSHEQFF
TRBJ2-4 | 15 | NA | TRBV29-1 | CSVEPTSGGKNIQYF
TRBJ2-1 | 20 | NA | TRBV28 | CASSAPRWRIWRWAYNEQFF
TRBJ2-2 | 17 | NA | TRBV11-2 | CASSARLAGVGTGELFF
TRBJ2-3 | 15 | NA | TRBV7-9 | CASSTRGDFTDTQYF
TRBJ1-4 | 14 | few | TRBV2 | CASRDRARGEKLFF
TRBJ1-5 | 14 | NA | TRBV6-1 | CASSDLSGNQPQHF
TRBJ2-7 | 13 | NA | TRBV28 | CASSRPAGHEQYF